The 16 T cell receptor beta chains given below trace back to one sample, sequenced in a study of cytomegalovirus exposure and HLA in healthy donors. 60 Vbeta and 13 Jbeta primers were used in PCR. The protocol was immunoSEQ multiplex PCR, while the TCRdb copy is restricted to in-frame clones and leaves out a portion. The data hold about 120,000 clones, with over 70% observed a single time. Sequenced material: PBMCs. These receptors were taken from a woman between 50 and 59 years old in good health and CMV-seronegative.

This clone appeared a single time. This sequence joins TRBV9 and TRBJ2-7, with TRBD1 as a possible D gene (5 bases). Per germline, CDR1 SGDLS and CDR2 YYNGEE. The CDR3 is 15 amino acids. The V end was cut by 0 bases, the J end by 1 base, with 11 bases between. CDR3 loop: CASSVETVPSYEQYF. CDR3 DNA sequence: TGTGCCAGCAGCGTAGAGACAGTCCCGTCCTACGAGCAGTACTTC. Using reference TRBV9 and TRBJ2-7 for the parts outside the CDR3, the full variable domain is DSGVTQTPKHLITATGQRVTLRCSPRSGDLSVYWYQQSLDQGLQFLIQYYNGEERAKGNILERFSAQQFPDLHSELNLSSLELGDSALYFCASSVETVPSYEQYFGPGTRLTVT.

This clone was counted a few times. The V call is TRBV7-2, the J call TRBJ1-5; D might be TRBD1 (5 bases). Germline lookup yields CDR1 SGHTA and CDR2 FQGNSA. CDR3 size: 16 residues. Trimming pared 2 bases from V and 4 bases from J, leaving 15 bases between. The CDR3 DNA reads TGTGCCAGCAGCTTATTGGGGCCCGGTGGGAATCAGCCCCAGCATTTT. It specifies CASSLLGPGGNQPQHF.

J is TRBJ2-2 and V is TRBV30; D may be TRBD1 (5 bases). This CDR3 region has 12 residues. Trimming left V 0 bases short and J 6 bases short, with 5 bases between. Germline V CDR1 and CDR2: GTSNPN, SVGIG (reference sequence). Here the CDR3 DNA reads TGTGCCTGGAGTGTAGGGGCCGGGGAGCTGTTTTTT. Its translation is CAWSVGAGELFF.

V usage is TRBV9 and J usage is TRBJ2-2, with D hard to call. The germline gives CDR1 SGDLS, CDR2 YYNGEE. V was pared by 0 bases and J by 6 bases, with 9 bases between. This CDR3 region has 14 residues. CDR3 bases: TGTGCCAGCAGCGTAGGATCAGCGCCCGGGGAGCTGTTTTTT. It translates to CASSVGSAPGELFF.

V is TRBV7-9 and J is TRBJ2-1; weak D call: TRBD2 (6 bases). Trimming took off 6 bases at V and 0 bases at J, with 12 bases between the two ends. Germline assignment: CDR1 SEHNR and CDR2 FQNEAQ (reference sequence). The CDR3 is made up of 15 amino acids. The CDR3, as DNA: TGTGCCAGCAGTACGACGACTAGCTCCTACAATGAGCAGTTCTTC. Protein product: CASSTTTSSYNEQFF.

The CDR3 reads CASSHRTSGTTGELFF. DNA of the CDR3: TGTGCCAGCAGCCATCGGACTAGCGGGACCACCGGGGAGCTGTTTTTT. The chain recombines TRBV5-5 with TRBJ2-2; 12 bases are a match to TRBD2. Germline V gives CDR1 SGHKS, CDR2 YYEKEE (reference sequence). The J segment lost 4 bases and the V segment lost 4 bases, leaving 5 bases of the junction unmatched. This CDR3 has 16 residues.

CDR3 sequence (DNA): TGCGCCAGTGCGGGAGGGCCCTACAATGAGCAGTTCTTC. Residues: CASAGGPYNEQFF. This chain links TRBV10-1 with TRBJ2-1; 9 bases map to TRBD2. The germline CDR1 and CDR2 sequences are WNHNN and SYGVQD (reference sequence). J was trimmed by 2 bases and V by 9 bases; bases with no gene match: 2. This CDR3 is built from 13 residues.

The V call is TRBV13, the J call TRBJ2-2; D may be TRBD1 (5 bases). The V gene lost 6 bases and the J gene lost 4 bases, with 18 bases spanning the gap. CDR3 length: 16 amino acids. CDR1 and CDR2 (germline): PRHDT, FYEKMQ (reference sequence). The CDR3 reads CASRGLGIGATGELFF. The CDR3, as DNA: TGTGCCAGCAGGGGATTGGGAATAGGGGCCACCGGGGAGCTGTTTTTT.

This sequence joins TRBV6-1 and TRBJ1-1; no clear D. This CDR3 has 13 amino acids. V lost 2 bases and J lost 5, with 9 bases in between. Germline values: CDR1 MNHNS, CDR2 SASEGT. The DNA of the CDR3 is TGTGCCAGCAGTGAAATGGCGGGAACTGAAGCTTTCTTT. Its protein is CASSEMAGTEAFF.

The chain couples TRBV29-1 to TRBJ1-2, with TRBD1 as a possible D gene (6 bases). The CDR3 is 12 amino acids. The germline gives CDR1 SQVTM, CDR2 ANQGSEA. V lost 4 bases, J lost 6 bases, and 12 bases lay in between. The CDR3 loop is CSVGSGVDGYTF. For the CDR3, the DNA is TGCAGCGTTGGATCAGGGGTGGATGGCTACACCTTC.

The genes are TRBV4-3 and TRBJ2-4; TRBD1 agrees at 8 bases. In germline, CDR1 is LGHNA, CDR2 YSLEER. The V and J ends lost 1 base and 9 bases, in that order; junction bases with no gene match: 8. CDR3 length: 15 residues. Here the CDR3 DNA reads TGCGCCAGCAGCCAAGGGGAGCACAGGGGGGCCATTCAGTACTTC. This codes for CASSQGEHRGAIQYF.

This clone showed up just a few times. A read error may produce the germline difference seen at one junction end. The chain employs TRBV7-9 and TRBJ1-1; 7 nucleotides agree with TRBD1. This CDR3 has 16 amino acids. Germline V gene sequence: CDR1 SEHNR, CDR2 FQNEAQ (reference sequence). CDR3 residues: CSSSPARTGPNTEAFF. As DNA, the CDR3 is TGTTCCAGCAGCCCGGCCCGGACAGGACCGAACACTGAAGCTTTCTTT.

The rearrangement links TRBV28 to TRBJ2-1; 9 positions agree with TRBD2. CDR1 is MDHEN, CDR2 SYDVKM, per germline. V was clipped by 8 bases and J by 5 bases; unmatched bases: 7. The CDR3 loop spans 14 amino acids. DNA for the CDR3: TGTGCCAGCGAACCGGGACTAGCAAACAATGAGCAGTTCTTC. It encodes CASEPGLANNEQFF.

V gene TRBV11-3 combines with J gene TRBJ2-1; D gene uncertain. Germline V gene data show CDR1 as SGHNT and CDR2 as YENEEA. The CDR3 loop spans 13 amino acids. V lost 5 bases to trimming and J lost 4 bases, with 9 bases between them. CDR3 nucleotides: TGTGCCAGCAGCCCAGACACGTACAATGAGCAGTTCTTC. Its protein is CASSPDTYNEQFF. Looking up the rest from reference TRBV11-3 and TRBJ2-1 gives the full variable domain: EAGVVQSPRYKIIEKKQPVAFWCNPISGHNTLYWYLQNLGQGPELLIRYENEEAVDDSQLPKDRFSAERLKGVDSTLKIQPAELGDSAVYLCASSPDTYNEQFFGPGTRLTVL.

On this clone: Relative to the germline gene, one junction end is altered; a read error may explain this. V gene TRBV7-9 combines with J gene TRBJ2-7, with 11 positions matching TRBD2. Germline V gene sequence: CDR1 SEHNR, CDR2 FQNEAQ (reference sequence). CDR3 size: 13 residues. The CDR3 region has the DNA TGTTCCAGCAGCTTAGCGGGAGGGAACGAGCAGTACTTC. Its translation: CSSSLAGGNEQYF. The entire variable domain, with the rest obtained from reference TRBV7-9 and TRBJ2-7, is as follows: DTGVSQNPRHKITKRGQNVTFRCDPISEHNRLYWYRQTLGQGPEFLTYFQNEAQLEKSRLLSDRFSAERPKGSFSTLEIQRTEQGDSAMYLCSSSLAGGNEQYFGPGTRLTVT.

The CDR3 loop is CAWSLGTGGSGYTF. CDR3 in DNA: TGTGCCTGGAGCCTCGGGACAGGGGGCTCTGGCTACACCTTC. V usage is TRBV30 and J usage is TRBJ1-2; 12 bases fit TRBD1. V lost 3 bases to trimming and J lost 7 bases; unmatched junction nucleotides: 6. The CDR3 has 14 residues. Germline V gene data show CDR1 as GTSNPN and CDR2 as SVGIG (reference sequence).